Listed below are T cell receptor beta chains from one sample, sequenced in a study of cytomegalovirus exposure and HLA in healthy donors. Measured with immunoSEQ multiplex PCR; TCRdb has only the in-frame clones, and not every one. The repertoire shows fewer than 150,000 clones; the top ten hold less than 3.5%. Specimen: PBMCs. The receptors stem from a man aged 40-49 years in good health and CMV-seronegative. Each CDR3 is given with its conserved first and last residue. Each record gives: V gene, J gene, CDR3 length, D gene, CDR3 DNA, CDR3 protein. D genes are given only for firm matches.

v_gene: TRBV2; j_gene: TRBJ2-7; len: 13; d_gene: TRBD1; CDR3nt: TGTGCCAGCAGCGAATGGGACAGTGACGAGCAGTACTTC; CDR3aa: CASSEWDSDEQYF
v_gene: TRBV11-3; j_gene: TRBJ2-3; len: 15; d_gene: TRBD1; CDR3nt: TGTGCCAGCAGCCCCCGGGACAGTTCCACAGATACGCAGTATTTT; CDR3aa: CASSPRDSSTDTQYF
v_gene: TRBV7-6; j_gene: TRBJ2-2; len: 15; d_gene: TRBD1; CDR3nt: TGTGCCAGCAGCATCGGGACAGGGTATTCCGGGGAGCTGTTTTTT; CDR3aa: CASSIGTGYSGELFF
v_gene: TRBV19; j_gene: TRBJ2-3; len: 13; d_gene: TRBD1; CDR3nt: TGTGCCAGTAGGGACAGGGGTTTCGATACGCAGTATTTT; CDR3aa: CASRDRGFDTQYF
v_gene: TRBV4-2; j_gene: TRBJ2-5; len: 16; d_gene: -; CDR3nt: TGTGCCAGCAGCCAAGAGTTCGTGCTAGACCAAGAGACCCAGTACTTC; CDR3aa: CASSQEFVLDQETQYF
v_gene: TRBV6-1; j_gene: TRBJ2-3; len: 18; d_gene: TRBD2; CDR3nt: TGTGCCAGCAGTGAAAAACTAGCGGGGGGTGTGGGTACAGATACGCAGTATTTT; CDR3aa: CASSEKLAGGVGTDTQYF
v_gene: TRBV6-4; j_gene: TRBJ2-2; len: 15; d_gene: -; CDR3nt: TGTGCCAGCAGTTCGAGGGATCGGGGCACCGGGGAGCTGTTTTTT; CDR3aa: CASSSRDRGTGELFF
v_gene: TRBV7-2; j_gene: TRBJ2-3; len: 14; d_gene: TRBD2; CDR3nt: TGTGCCAGCAGCTCAACTAGCGGCACAGATACGCAGTATTTT; CDR3aa: CASSSTSGTDTQYF
v_gene: TRBV7-8; j_gene: TRBJ1-5; len: 19; d_gene: TRBD1; CDR3nt: TGTGCCAGCAGCCGAGACCGGGACAGGGTATCGGGTGGCAATCAGCCCCAGCATTTT; CDR3aa: CASSRDRDRVSGGNQPQHF
v_gene: TRBV7-2; j_gene: TRBJ2-3; len: 14; d_gene: TRBD1; CDR3nt: TGTGCCAGCAGCATCGACAGGGGCACAGATACGCAGTATTTT; CDR3aa: CASSIDRGTDTQYF
v_gene: TRBV5-1; j_gene: TRBJ1-2; len: 15; d_gene: -; CDR3nt: TGCGCCAGCAGCTTGGGCTACAGGGTAGTCTATGGCTACACCTTC; CDR3aa: CASSLGYRVVYGYTF
v_gene: TRBV10-3; j_gene: TRBJ2-7; len: 15; d_gene: TRBD2; CDR3nt: TGTGCCAGTCTAGCGGGGGCCTCGAGCTCCTACGAGCAGTACTTC; CDR3aa: CASLAGASSSYEQYF
v_gene: TRBV9; j_gene: TRBJ1-5; len: 15; d_gene: -; CDR3nt: TGTGCCAGCAGCTTGTGGGGGGAGGACAATCAGCCCCAGCATTTT; CDR3aa: CASSLWGEDNQPQHF
v_gene: TRBV18; j_gene: TRBJ1-6; len: 15; d_gene: TRBD1; CDR3nt: TGTGCCAGCACAGACAGGGTAGGAATGGATTCACCCCTCCACTTT; CDR3aa: CASTDRVGMDSPLHF
v_gene: TRBV19; j_gene: TRBJ1-6; len: 15; d_gene: TRBD1; CDR3nt: TGTGCCAGTAGCCTGGCGGGACAGGGGAATTCACCCCTCCACTTT; CDR3aa: CASSLAGQGNSPLHF
v_gene: TRBV5-4; j_gene: TRBJ1-1; len: 12; d_gene: TRBD1; CDR3nt: TGTGCCAGCAGCCCACCTACAGGGGAGGCTTTCTTT; CDR3aa: CASSPPTGEAFF
v_gene: TRBV7-2; j_gene: TRBJ2-3; len: 15; d_gene: TRBD2; CDR3nt: TGTGCCAGCAGCTTAAATGTAGCGGGGGAGGGTACGCAGTATTTT; CDR3aa: CASSLNVAGEGTQYF
v_gene: TRBV5-1; j_gene: TRBJ2-1; len: 20; d_gene: TRBD2; CDR3nt: TGCGCCAGCCTTCCAGCCGGGACTAGCGGGGGTAACCACGGGTACAATGAGCAGTTCTTC; CDR3aa: CASLPAGTSGGNHGYNEQFF
v_gene: TRBV7-2; j_gene: TRBJ2-7; len: 15; d_gene: TRBD2; CDR3nt: TGTGCCAGCAGCTCGCGGGGGGGCAGTATCTACGAGCAGTACTTC; CDR3aa: CASSSRGGSIYEQYF
v_gene: TRBV28; j_gene: TRBJ1-2; len: 15; d_gene: TRBD1; CDR3nt: TGTGCCAGCAGTTTATATTTCGGGACAGCCTATGGCTACACCTTC; CDR3aa: CASSLYFGTAYGYTF
v_gene: TRBV5-5; j_gene: TRBJ1-4; len: 15; d_gene: TRBD1; CDR3nt: TGTGCCAGCAGCTTGGCGACAGGGAGTAATGAAAAACTGTTTTTT; CDR3aa: CASSLATGSNEKLFF
v_gene: TRBV7-9; j_gene: TRBJ1-6; len: 14; d_gene: -; CDR3nt: TGTGCCAGCAGCCGAGGGGAGGGGGGTTCACCCCTCCACTTT; CDR3aa: CASSRGEGGSPLHF
v_gene: TRBV2; j_gene: TRBJ1-5; len: 15; d_gene: TRBD1; CDR3nt: TGTGCCAGCAGTGCGGGAGGACAGGGGGCTATGCCCCAGCATTTT; CDR3aa: CASSAGGQGAMPQHF
v_gene: TRBV10-3; j_gene: TRBJ2-5; len: 15; d_gene: -; CDR3nt: TGTGCCATCAGCCTTTCCGGAATAGTAGAGGGGACCCAGTACTTC; CDR3aa: CAISLSGIVEGTQYF
v_gene: TRBV6-4; j_gene: TRBJ2-3; len: 18; d_gene: -; CDR3nt: TGTGCCAGCAGTGACGCGAAATTTAGCGCGGGGGCGGGGGATACGCAGTATTTT; CDR3aa: CASSDAKFSAGAGDTQYF